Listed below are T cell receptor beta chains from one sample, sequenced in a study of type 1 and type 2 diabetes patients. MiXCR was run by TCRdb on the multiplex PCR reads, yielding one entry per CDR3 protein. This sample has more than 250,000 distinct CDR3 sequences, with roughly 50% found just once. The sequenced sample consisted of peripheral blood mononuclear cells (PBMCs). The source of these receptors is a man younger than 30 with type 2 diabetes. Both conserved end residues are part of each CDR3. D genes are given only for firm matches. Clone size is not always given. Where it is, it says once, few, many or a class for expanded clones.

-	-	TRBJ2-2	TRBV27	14	CASSFDRNTGELFF	TGTGCCAGCAGCTTCGACAGGAACACCGGGGAGCTGTTTTTT
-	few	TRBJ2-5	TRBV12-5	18	CASGSSQTTVGSRETQYF	TGTGCTAGTGGTTCCTCCCAAACGACAGTCGGGTCCAGGGAGACCCAGTACTTC
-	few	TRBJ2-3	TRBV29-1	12	CSVRINADTQYF	TGCAGCGTTCGCATAAACGCAGATACGCAGTATTTT
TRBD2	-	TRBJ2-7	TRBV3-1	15	CASSRTLAGVYEQYF	TGTGCCAGCAGCCGGACCTTAGCGGGGGTCTACGAGCAGTACTTC
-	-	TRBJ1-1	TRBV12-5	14	CASGLVLSYTEAFF	TGTGCTAGTGGTTTGGTACTGTCGTACACTGAAGCTTTCTTT
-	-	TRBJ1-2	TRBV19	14	CASSISVLNYGYTF	TGTGCCAGTAGTATCTCGGTCCTCAACTATGGCTACACCTTC
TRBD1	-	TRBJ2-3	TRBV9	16	CATSRAGTGTPDTQYF	TGTGCCACCAGCAGAGCCGGGACAGGGACCCCAGATACGCAGTATTTT
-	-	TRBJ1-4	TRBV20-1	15	CSARDYKGRDEKLFF	TGCAGTGCTAGAGATTATAAGGGAAGGGATGAAAAACTGTTTTTT
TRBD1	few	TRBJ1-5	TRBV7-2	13	CASSSQGNQPQHF	TGTGCCAGCAGCTCACAGGGGAATCAGCCCCAGCATTTT
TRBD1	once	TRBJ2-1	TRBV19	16	CASSTPGTVNLNEQFF	TGTGCCAGTAGTACCCCGGGGACAGTAAACCTCAATGAGCAGTTCTTC
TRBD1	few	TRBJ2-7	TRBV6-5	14	CASSDRDSSYEQYF	TGCGCCAGCAGTGATCGGGACAGCTCCTACGAGCAGTACTTC
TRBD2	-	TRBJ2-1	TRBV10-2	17	CASSESQAGGPRNEQFF	TGCGCCAGCAGTGAGTCTCAAGCGGGAGGGCCGAGGAATGAGCAGTTCTTC
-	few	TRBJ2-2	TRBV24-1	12	CATRGWTGELFF	TGTGCCACCAGGGGTTGGACCGGGGAGCTGTTTTTT
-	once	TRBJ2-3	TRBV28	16	CASRAGGGQRTDTQYF	TGTGCCAGCAGGGCCGGAGGGGGACAGCGCACAGATACGCAGTATTTT
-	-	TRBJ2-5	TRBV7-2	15	CASSPPFRGAETQYF	TGTGCCAGCAGCCCGCCCTTCCGGGGGGCAGAGACCCAGTACTTC
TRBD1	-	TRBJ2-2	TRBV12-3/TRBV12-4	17	CASRMTLEQGYTGELFF	TGTGCCAGCAGGATGACCCTTGAACAGGGGTACACCGGGGAGCTGTTTTTT
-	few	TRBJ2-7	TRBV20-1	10	CSFNWNEQYF	TGCAGTTTTAACTGGAACGAGCAGTACTTC
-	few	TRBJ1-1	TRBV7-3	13	CASGEGVGTEAFF	TGTGCCAGCGGAGAAGGGGTTGGGACTGAAGCTTTCTTT
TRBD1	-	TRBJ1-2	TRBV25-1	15	CASRRQGTANYGYTF	TGTGCCAGCAGGAGACAGGGGACAGCTAACTATGGCTACACCTTC
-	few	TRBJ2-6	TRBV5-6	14	CASHASSGANVLTF	TGTGCCAGCCACGCAAGCTCTGGGGCCAACGTCCTGACTTTC
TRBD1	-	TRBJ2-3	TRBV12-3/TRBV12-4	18	CASSLSSRQGVVADTQYF	TGTGCCAGCAGTTTAAGTTCGCGACAGGGTGTAGTGGCAGATACGCAGTATTTT
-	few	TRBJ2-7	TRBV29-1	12	CSVSLASYEQYF	TGCAGCGTTAGCCTCGCCAGCTACGAGCAGTACTTC
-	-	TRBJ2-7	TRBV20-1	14	CSARGGRSSYEQYF	TGCAGTGCTAGAGGTGGCCGGAGCTCCTACGAGCAGTACTTC
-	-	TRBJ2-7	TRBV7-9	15	CASSTPDRSGYEQYF	TGTGCCAGCAGCACGCCAGACAGGAGTGGTTACGAGCAGTACTTC
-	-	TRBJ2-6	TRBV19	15	CASNPRGTGANVLTF	TGTGCCAGCAACCCGAGGGGGACTGGGGCCAACGTCCTGACTTTC
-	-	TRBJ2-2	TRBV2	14	CASSVGQNTGELFF	TGTGCCAGCAGTGTGGGGCAGAACACCGGGGAGCTGTTTTTT
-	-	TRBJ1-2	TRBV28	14	CASSSAGQNYGYTF	TGTGCCAGCAGTTCCGCAGGACAAAACTATGGCTACACCTTC
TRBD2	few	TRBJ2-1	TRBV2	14	CASSPGLADNEQFF	TGTGCCAGCAGTCCAGGACTAGCGGACAATGAGCAGTTCTTC
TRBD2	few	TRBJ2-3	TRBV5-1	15	CASGFTSGRTDTQYF	TGCGCCAGCGGATTTACTAGCGGGAGGACAGATACGCAGTATTTT
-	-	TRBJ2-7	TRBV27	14	CASSFGEDSYEQYF	TGTGCCAGCAGTTTTGGGGAAGACTCCTACGAGCAGTACTTC
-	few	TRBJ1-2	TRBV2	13	CASSDGQSVGYTF	TGTGCCAGCAGTGATGGACAGTCTGTCGGCTACACCTTC
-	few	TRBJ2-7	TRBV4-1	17	CASSQKFRDTYNYEQYF	TGCGCCAGCAGCCAAAAATTCCGGGACACATACAACTACGAGCAGTACTTC
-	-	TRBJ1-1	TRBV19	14	CASKWTTSNTEAFF	TGTGCCAGTAAATGGACTACTTCCAACACTGAAGCTTTCTTT
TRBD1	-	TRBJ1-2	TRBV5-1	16	CASSFSTGTGIYGYTF	TGCGCCAGCAGCTTCTCGACCGGGACAGGGATCTATGGCTACACCTTC
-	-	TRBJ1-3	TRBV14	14	CASSRKGARNTIYF	TGTGCCAGCAGCCGAAAGGGTGCGAGAAACACCATATATTTT
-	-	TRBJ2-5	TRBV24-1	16	CATSEAGQRSLQTQYF	TGTGCCACCAGTGAGGCGGGACAGAGGAGTTTGCAGACCCAGTACTTC
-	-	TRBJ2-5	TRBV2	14	CASKMGRGQETQYF	TGTGCCAGCAAAATGGGGCGGGGTCAAGAGACCCAGTACTTC
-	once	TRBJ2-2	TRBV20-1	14	CSASWQANTGELFF	TGCAGTGCTAGTTGGCAGGCGAACACCGGGGAGCTGTTTTTT
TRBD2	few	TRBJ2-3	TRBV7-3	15	CASSLTGLAIDTQYF	TGTGCCAGCAGCTTAACGGGACTAGCAATAGATACGCAGTATTTT
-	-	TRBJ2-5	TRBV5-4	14	CASSLFSGQETQYF	TGTGCCAGCAGCTTGTTCTCAGGGCAAGAGACCCAGTACTTC
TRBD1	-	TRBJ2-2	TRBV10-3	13	CATGTGTTGELFF	TGTGCCACCGGGACAGGGACAACCGGGGAGCTGTTTTTT
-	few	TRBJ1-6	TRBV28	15	CASSFESSYNSPLHF	TGTGCCAGCAGTTTCGAGAGCTCCTATAATTCACCCCTCCACTTT
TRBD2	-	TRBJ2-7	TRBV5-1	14	CASSLNLAGVGEFF	TGCGCCAGCAGCTTGAATCTAGCGGGAGTTGGAGAGTTCTTC